This record looks at one T cell receptor (beta chain) sequence and its context. The antigen remains undetermined. The source of the sample is a study of CD8 T cells in ankylosing spondylitis. CDR3 size: 15 residues. Trimming cost V 6 bases and J 2 bases; bases outside gene matches: 9. From the 5' RACE reads, TCRdb called clonotypes with MiXCR, one entry per CDR3 protein. This table holds more than 400,000 distinct CDR3 sequences, approximately 5% found once. Overall study results and limits: A TCR beta motif of eight highly homologous variants appeared characteristic of ankylosing spondylitis blood. Clones tied to disease were said to be significantly enriched in matched ankylosing spondylitis synovial fluid.

This chain joins TRBV12-3 or TRBV12-4 and TRBJ2-5; 7 bases are shared with TRBD2. The sequencing sample was made of blood, either unsorted or a sorted T cell fraction (not recorded which). The receptor was derived from a male donor with ankylosing spondylitis. The CDR3 DNA follows: TGTGCCAGCAGGGGTGTAGCGGGCGAGCAAGAGACCCAGTACTTC. Encoded protein: CASRGVAGEQETQYF.